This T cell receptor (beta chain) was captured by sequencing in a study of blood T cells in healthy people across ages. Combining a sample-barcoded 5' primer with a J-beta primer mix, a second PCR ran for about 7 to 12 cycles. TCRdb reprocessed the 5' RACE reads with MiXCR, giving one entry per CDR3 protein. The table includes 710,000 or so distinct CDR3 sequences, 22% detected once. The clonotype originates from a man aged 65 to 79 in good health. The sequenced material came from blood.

CDR3 sequence reads: CASSLTGTGGAEQYF. CDR3 coding DNA: TGTGCCAGCAGCTTGACTGGGACAGGGGGCGCCGAGCAGTACTTC. The V gene is TRBV5-6, the J gene TRBJ2-7; 12 nucleotides agree with TRBD1. V lost 1 base, J lost 6 bases, and 5 bases stayed unmatched. Looked up from germline, CDR1 is SGHDT and CDR2 is YYEEEE. There are 15 residues in the CDR3.